These 20 T cell receptor beta chains originate from one sample sequenced in a study of T cells after yellow fever vaccination. In TCRdb, the 5' RACE reads were re-called with MiXCR into one record per CDR3 protein. The sample includes around 72,000 distinct CDR3 sequences, about 7.2% of them seen just once. The starting material was CD8+ T cells sorted from PBMCs, obtained 10 to 11 days after the first yellow fever vaccination. The receptors were sampled from a man aged 18 to 30 who received the YFV17D yellow fever vaccine.

This clonotype was seen repeatedly, ten times or more. The chain couples TRBV27 to TRBJ1-5; 9 nucleotides agree with TRBD1. Germline assignment: CDR1 MNHEY and CDR2 SMNVEV (reference sequence). Germline trimming cut 4 bases from V and 6 bases from J; bases unmatched to any gene: 4. This CDR3 is built from 14 residues. CDR3: CASSSLTGGQPQHF. The CDR3 nucleotides are TGTGCCAGCAGTTCTCTGACAGGGGGTCAGCCCCAGCATTTT.

Ten or more counts support this clonotype. The rearrangement uses TRBV7-9 and TRBJ1-5; 9 bases match TRBD1. The CDR3 totals 16 residues. Unmatched junction bases numbered 3, after V lost 0 bases and J lost 3 bases. In germline, CDR1 is SEHNR, CDR2 FQNEAQ (reference sequence). The DNA for the CDR3 is TGTGCCAGCAGCTTAGCAGGGACAGGGCTCAATCAGCCCCAGCATTTT. Its protein product is CASSLAGTGLNQPQHF.

This clonotype was recorded many times. The chain couples TRBV6-1 to TRBJ2-1, with D possibly TRBD2 on 6 matching bases. Per germline, CDR1 MNHNS and CDR2 SASEGT. The CDR3 is made up of 13 amino acids. V was pared by 2 bases and J by 10 bases, with 12 bases between. CDR3 sequence reads: CASSEMAGNEQFF. The CDR3, as DNA: TGTGCCAGCAGTGAAATGGCGGGGAACGAGCAGTTCTTC.

The V gene is TRBV4-3, the J gene TRBJ2-1; 9 positions match TRBD2. Germline V gene data show CDR1 as LGHNA and CDR2 as YSLEER. The CDR3 covers 17 residues. J lost 8 bases, V lost 0 bases, and 11 bases had no gene match. CDR3 protein: CASSQEPAGGPRDEQFF. The CDR3, as DNA: TGCGCCAGCAGCCAAGAACCAGCGGGGGGACCCCGCGATGAGCAGTTCTTC.

The chain combines TRBV12-3 or TRBV12-4 with TRBJ2-1; tentative D call: TRBD2 (7 bases). The CDR3 totals 15 residues. V was shortened by 3 bases and J by 4 bases, with 13 bases between the two germline ends. The CDR3 region is CASSLGGAFYNEQFF. DNA for the CDR3: TGTGCCAGCAGTTTGGGGGGGGCCTTTTACAATGAGCAGTTCTTC.

A few counts support this clonotype. The chain carries TRBV12-3 or TRBV12-4 and TRBJ1-1; D remains ambiguous. The CDR3 runs to 13 residues. V shed 2 bases and J shed 0 bases, with 4 bases lying between them. The CDR3 is CASSLWLNTEAFF. The DNA of the CDR3 is TGTGCCAGCAGTTTATGGCTGAACACTGAAGCTTTCTTT.

The table lists this clonotype with many counts. The rearrangement links TRBV30 to TRBJ1-1; 7 bases fit TRBD1. Germline V CDR1 and CDR2: GTSNPN, SVGIG (reference sequence). V dropped 0 bases and J dropped 5; count of bases not matched to a gene: 6. CDR3 length: 14 residues. The CDR3 region has the DNA TGTGCCTGGAGTGTAACAGGGGAGGCGACTGAAGCTTTCTTT. Protein: CAWSVTGEATEAFF.

This rearrangement joins TRBV9 to TRBJ2-2; a weak D match, TRBD1 (6 bases). V was cut by 4 bases and J by 1 base, with 11 bases left in between. The CDR3 has 15 amino acids. Germline CDR1 is SGDLS and CDR2 is YYNGEE. The CDR3 DNA sequence: TGTGCCAGCAGCCCTACAGGGAAGAACACCGGGGAGCTGTTTTTT. It translates to CASSPTGKNTGELFF.

The chain uses TRBV6-2 or TRBV6-3 and TRBJ2-3; no definite D call. V lost 4 bases and J 2 bases, leaving 10 bases between the germline ends. This CDR3 is 14 amino acids long. Germline V gives CDR1 MNHEY, CDR2 SVGEGT. The CDR3 here is CASSLEIVTDTQYF. CDR3 sequence (DNA): TGTGCCAGCAGTTTAGAGATTGTCACAGATACGCAGTATTTT.

This clonotype was recorded a few times. The CDR3 region has the DNA TGTGCCAGCAGCCTAGCTATTTCCTACAATGAGCAGTTCTTC. It encodes CASSLAISYNEQFF. V is TRBV5-6 and J is TRBJ2-1; D is possibly TRBD2 (5 bases). This CDR3 spans 14 amino acids. V lost 4 bases, J lost 1 base, and 9 bases lay in between. Germline-derived CDR1 and CDR2 are SGHDT and YYEEEE.

This clonotype came up many times. V gene TRBV2 combines with J gene TRBJ1-5, with no clear D. The germline V gene has CDR1 SNHLY and CDR2 FYNNEI. The CDR3 sequence is 15 residues long. The V end was cut by 4 bases, the J end by 4 bases, with 14 bases between. CDR3: CASSASEQMNQPQHF. For the CDR3, the DNA is TGTGCCAGCAGTGCGAGTGAACAGATGAATCAGCCCCAGCATTTT.

V gene TRBV5-5 combines with J gene TRBJ1-5; D is undetermined. In germline, CDR1 is SGHKS, CDR2 YYEKEE (reference sequence). The CDR3 has 15 residues. Trimming left V 1 base short and J 0 bases short, with 8 bases between. The CDR3 sequence is CASSLWFSSNQPQHF. The CDR3, as DNA: TGTGCCAGCAGCTTGTGGTTCAGTAGCAATCAGCCCCAGCATTTT.

This clonotype has ten or more counts. The rearrangement joins TRBV11-2 to TRBJ1-2; 9 bases match TRBD1. The CDR3 covers 13 residues. CDR1 is SGHAT and CDR2 is FQNNGV in the germline V gene. The ends lost 5 bases at V and 8 bases at J; junction bases unmatched: 6. The CDR3 protein is CASSETGGDGYTF. The CDR3 DNA follows: TGTGCCAGCAGCGAAACAGGGGGCGACGGCTACACCTTC. Variable domain in full (rest from reference TRBV11-2 and TRBJ1-2): EAGVAQSPRYKIIEKRQSVAFWCNPISGHATLYWYQQILGQGPKLLIQFQNNGVVDDSQLPKDRFSAERLKGVDSTLKIQPAKLEDSAVYLCASSETGGDGYTFGSGTRLTVV.

This chain uses TRBV7-2 with TRBJ1-1, with TRBD1 as a possible D gene (5 bases). CDR3 length: 15 amino acids. Trimming cost V 6 bases and J 1 base, with 15 bases left between them. CDR1 is SGHTA and CDR2 is FQGNSA in the germline V gene. The CDR3 is CASRLTGLRNTEAFF. In DNA form, the CDR3 reads TGTGCCAGCAGATTAACAGGACTCCGGAACACTGAAGCTTTCTTT.

This clonotype was counted only a few times. The J gene is TRBJ2-2, the V gene TRBV4-1, with D tentatively TRBD1 (6 bases). The CDR3 is 14 amino acids. CDR1 MGHRA and CDR2 YSYEKL come from the germline V gene. Trimming shortened V by 5 bases and J by 2 bases, and 9 bases separated the two germline ends. In nucleotides, the CDR3 is TGCGCCAGCAGCTGGGGACAAAACACCGGGGAGCTGTTTTTT. Encoded protein: CASSWGQNTGELFF.

This clonotype occurred many times. The rearrangement links TRBV28 to TRBJ2-3; 8 positions agree with TRBD1. The V gene's germline CDR1 is MDHEN and CDR2 SYDVKM. CDR3 length: 16 residues. Unmatched junction bases numbered 9, after V lost 2 bases and J lost 5 bases. CDR3 sequence: CASSLVSLTGGDTQYF. The CDR3 DNA reads TGTGCCAGCAGTTTAGTGTCCTTAACAGGGGGAGATACGCAGTATTTT.

About this clonotype itself: A much more abundant neighbour one base away suggests this may be a read error. This chain links TRBV7-2 with TRBJ2-5; D gene unclear. This CDR3 has 14 amino acids. CDR1 is SGHTA and CDR2 is FQGNSA in the germline V gene. The CDR3 DNA follows: TGTGCCAGCAGTCACGACATATCCCAAGAGATCCAGTACTTC. Its translation: CASSHDISQEIQYF. Variable domain in full (rest from reference TRBV7-2 and TRBJ2-5): GAGVSQSPSNKVTEKGKDVELRCDPISGHTALYWYRQSLGQGLEFLIYFQGNSAPDKSGLPSDRFSAERTGGSVSTLTIQRTQQEDSAVYLCASSHDISQEIQYFGPGTRLLVL.

This chain links TRBV27 with TRBJ2-3, with 8 bases aligning to TRBD2. This CDR3 contains 15 residues. Germline trimming cut 7 bases from V and 6 bases from J; bases unmatched to any gene: 12. Per the germline V gene, CDR1 is MNHEY and CDR2 is SMNVEV (reference sequence). The CDR3 DNA is TGTGCCAGCACTCAAGGTCGGTTAGCGGGGGATACGCAGTATTTT. Residues: CASTQGRLAGDTQYF.

This clonotype was observed at least ten times. The chain recombines TRBV6-5 with TRBJ1-1; D might be TRBD1 (5 bases). This CDR3 has 15 amino acids. CDR1 is MNHEY, CDR2 SVGAGI, per germline. Trimming stripped 2 bases from V and 0 bases from J, with 10 bases between. The CDR3 region has the DNA TGTGCCAGCAGTTACGGGGCCGGAGTGAACACTGAAGCTTTCTTT. Its translation is CASSYGAGVNTEAFF.

The chain links TRBV5-4 to TRBJ2-1, with TRBD2 matching over 9 bases. Germline values: CDR1 SGHNT, CDR2 YYREEE (reference sequence). This CDR3 contains 15 residues. Losses at the gene ends were 5 bases for V and 7 bases for J; bases not matched to a gene: 10. In nucleotides, the CDR3 is TGTGCCAGCAGGTCGGCGGGGGGGCCCCCGAATGAGCAGTTCTTC. Protein product: CASRSAGGPPNEQFF.